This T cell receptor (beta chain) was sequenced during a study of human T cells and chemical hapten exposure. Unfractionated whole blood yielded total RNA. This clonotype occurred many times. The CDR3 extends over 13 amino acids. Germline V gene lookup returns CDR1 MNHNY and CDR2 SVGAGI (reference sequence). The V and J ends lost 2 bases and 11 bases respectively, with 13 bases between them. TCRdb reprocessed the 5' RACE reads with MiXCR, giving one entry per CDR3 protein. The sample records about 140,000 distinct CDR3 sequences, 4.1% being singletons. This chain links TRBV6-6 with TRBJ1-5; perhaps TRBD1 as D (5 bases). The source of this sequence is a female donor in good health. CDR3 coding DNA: TGTGCCAGCAGTTACGAGGGGACCGGGACCCAGCATTTT. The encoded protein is CASSYEGTGTQHF.